This T cell receptor beta chain was identified in a study of beta chain features in type 1 diabetes. Regarding the study as a whole: VDJ junctions from type 1 diabetes patients carried fewer insertions and larger deletions. Whether HLA type affects TCRB rearrangement stayed undetermined in the present work. People with Type 1 diabetes carried modestly yet significantly shorter TCRB CDR3s in all four CD4+ subsets.

This clone occurred a few times. The antigen is undetermined. Reverse transcribing all isolated RNA meant expressed TCRB transcripts were sequenced. Each sample of naive, central memory or regulatory T cells had, on average, roughly 3.4 million reads. The table came from immunoSEQ multiplex PCR; TCRdb's copy has only in-frame clones and leaves some out. The table has around 690,000 clones, over 10% seen once; the top ten hold about 0.11%. From germline, CDR1 is SGDLS and CDR2 YYNGEE. Trimming cost V 3 bases and J 10 bases; bases outside gene matches: 6. The length of the CDR3 is 14 residues. The clonotype comes from a man aged 30 to 39 with type 1 diabetes. The genes are TRBV9 and TRBJ1-6, with 8 positions matching TRBD1. Sequences were obtained from naive CD4+ T cells from blood. The CDR3 DNA sequence: TGTGCCAGCAGCGCGGGACAGGCCGCCTCACCCCTCCACTTT. Translating it yields CASSAGQAASPLHF.